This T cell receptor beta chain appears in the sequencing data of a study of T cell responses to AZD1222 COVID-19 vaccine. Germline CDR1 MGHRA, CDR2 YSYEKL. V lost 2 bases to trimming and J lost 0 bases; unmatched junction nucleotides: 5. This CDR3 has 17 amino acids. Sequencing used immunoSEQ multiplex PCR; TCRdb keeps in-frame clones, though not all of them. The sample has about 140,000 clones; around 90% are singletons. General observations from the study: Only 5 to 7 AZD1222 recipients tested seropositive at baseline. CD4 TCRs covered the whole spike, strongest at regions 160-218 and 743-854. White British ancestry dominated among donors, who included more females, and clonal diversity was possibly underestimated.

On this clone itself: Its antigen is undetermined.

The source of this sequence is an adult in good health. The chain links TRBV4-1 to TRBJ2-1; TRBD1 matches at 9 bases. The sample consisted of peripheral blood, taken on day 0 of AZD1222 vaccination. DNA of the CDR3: TGCGCCAGCAGCCAAACAACGACAGGGGGCTCCTACAATGAGCAGTTCTTC. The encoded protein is CASSQTTTGGSYNEQFF.